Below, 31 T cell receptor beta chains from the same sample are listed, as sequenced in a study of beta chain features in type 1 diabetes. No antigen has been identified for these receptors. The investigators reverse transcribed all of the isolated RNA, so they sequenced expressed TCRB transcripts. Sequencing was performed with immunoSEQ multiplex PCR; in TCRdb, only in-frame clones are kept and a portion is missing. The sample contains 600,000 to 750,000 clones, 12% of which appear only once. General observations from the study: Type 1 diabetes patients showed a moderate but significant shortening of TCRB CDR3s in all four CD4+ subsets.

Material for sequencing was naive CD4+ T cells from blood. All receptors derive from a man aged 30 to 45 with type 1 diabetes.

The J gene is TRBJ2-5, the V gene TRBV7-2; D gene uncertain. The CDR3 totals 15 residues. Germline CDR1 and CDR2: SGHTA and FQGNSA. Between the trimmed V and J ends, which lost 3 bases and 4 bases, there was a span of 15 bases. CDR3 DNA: TGTGCCAGCAGCTTGCTCCAATTCGCAGGAGAGACCCAGTACTTC. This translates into CASSLLQFAGETQYF.

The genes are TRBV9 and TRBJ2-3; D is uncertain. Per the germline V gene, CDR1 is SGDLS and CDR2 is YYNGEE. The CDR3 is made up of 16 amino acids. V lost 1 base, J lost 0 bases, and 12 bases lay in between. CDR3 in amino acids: CASSVNEGISTDTQYF. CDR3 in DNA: TGTGCCAGCAGCGTAAACGAAGGGATAAGCACAGATACGCAGTATTTT. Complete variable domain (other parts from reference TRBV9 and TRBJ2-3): DSGVTQTPKHLITATGQRVTLRCSPRSGDLSVYWYQQSLDQGLQFLIQYYNGEERAKGNILERFSAQQFPDLHSELNLSSLELGDSALYFCASSVNEGISTDTQYFGPGTRLTVL.

The DNA of the CDR3 is TGTGCCTGGACTCTTTCCGGGGCGAGAAATCAGCCCCAGCATTTT. Encoded protein: CAWTLSGARNQPQHF. This chain uses TRBV30 with TRBJ1-5; a possible D gene is TRBD1 (5 bases). V was clipped by 4 bases and J by 4 bases, with 17 bases between them. The CDR3 contains 15 residues. The germline CDR1 and CDR2 sequences are GTSNPN and SVGIG (reference sequence). Filled out from reference TRBV30 and TRBJ1-5, the complete variable domain reads SQTIHQWPATLVQPVGSPLSLECTVEGTSNPNLYWYRQAAGRGLQLLFYSVGIGQISSEVPQNLSASRPQDRQFILSSKKLLLSDSGFYLCAWTLSGARNQPQHFGDGTRLSIL.

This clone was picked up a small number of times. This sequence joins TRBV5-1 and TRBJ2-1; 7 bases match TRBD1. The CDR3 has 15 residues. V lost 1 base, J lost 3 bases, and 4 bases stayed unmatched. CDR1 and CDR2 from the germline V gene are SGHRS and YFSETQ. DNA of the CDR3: TGCGCCAGCAGCTTGAATACAGGGGACTACAATGAGCAGTTCTTC. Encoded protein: CASSLNTGDYNEQFF.

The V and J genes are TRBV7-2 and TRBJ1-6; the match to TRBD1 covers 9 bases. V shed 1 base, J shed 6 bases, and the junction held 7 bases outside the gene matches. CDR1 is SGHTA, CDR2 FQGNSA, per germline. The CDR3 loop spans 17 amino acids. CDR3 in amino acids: CASSLGILGQGNSPLHF. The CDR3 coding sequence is TGTGCCAGCAGCTTAGGAATCCTGGGACAGGGTAATTCACCCCTCCACTTT.

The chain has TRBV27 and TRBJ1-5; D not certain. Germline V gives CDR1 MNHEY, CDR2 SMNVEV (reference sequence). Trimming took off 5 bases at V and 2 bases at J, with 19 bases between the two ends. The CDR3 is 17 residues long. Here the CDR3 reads CASSPVSPRTGNQPQHF. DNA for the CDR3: TGTGCCAGCAGTCCGGTGAGTCCCCGTACTGGCAATCAGCCCCAGCATTTT.

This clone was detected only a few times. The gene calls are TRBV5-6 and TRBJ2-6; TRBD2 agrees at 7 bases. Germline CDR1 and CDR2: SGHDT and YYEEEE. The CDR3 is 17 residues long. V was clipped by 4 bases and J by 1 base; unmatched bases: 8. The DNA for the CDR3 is TGTGCCAGCAGCCGCCCGGCGGGGGAATCTGGGGCCAACGTCCTGACTTTC. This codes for CASSRPAGESGANVLTF.

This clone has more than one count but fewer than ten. The CDR3 here is CASSLTGGGLYEQYF. CDR3 coding DNA: TGTGCCAGCAGCCTCACGGGGGGAGGCTTGTACGAGCAGTACTTC. This chain uses TRBV28 with TRBJ2-7; 7 nucleotides agree with TRBD2. Germline lookup yields CDR1 MDHEN and CDR2 SYDVKM. The ends lost 6 bases at V and 4 bases at J; junction bases unmatched: 12. The CDR3 spans 15 residues.

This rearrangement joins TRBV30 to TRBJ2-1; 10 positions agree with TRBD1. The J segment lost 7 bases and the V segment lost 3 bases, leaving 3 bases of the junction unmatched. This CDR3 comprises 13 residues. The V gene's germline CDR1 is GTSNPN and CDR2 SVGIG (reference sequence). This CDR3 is CAWRGQGWNEQFF. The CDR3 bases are TGTGCCTGGAGGGGACAGGGGTGGAATGAGCAGTTCTTC.

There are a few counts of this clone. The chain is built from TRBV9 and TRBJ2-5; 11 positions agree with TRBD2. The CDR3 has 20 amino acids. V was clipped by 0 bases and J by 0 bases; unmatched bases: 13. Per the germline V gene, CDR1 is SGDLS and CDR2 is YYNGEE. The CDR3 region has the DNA TGTGCCAGCAGCGTAGCAGTTAGCGGGGGGGCCAATGGGTACCAAGAGACCCAGTACTTC. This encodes CASSVAVSGGANGYQETQYF. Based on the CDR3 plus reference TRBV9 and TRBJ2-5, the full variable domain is DSGVTQTPKHLITATGQRVTLRCSPRSGDLSVYWYQQSLDQGLQFLIQYYNGEERAKGNILERFSAQQFPDLHSELNLSSLELGDSALYFCASSVAVSGGANGYQETQYFGPGTRLLVL.

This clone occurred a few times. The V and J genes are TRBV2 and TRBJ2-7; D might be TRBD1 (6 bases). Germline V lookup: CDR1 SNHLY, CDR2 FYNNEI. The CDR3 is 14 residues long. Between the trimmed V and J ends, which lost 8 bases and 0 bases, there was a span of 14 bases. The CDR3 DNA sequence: TGTGCCAGCTCCGACTACAGGGACTCCTACGAGCAGTACTTC. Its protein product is CASSDYRDSYEQYF. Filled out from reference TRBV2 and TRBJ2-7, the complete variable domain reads EPEVTQTPSHQVTQMGQEVILRCVPISNHLYFYWYRQILGQKVEFLVSFYNNEISEKSEIFDDQFSVERPDGSNFTLKIRSTKLEDSAMYFCASSDYRDSYEQYFGPGTRLTVT.

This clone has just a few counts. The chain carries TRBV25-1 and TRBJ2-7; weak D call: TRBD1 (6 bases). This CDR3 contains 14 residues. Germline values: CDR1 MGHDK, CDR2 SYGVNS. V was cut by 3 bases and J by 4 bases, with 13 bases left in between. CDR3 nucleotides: TGTGCCAGCAGTGATGGCAGGGGATTTTACGAGCAGTACTTC. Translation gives CASSDGRGFYEQYF.

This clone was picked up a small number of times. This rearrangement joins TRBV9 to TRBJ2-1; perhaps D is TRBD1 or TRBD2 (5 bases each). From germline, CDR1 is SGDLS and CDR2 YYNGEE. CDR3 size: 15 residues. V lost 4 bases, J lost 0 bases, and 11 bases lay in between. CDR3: CASSRDGSSYNEQFF. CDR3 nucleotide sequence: TGTGCCAGCAGCCGGGACGGTAGCTCCTACAATGAGCAGTTCTTC.

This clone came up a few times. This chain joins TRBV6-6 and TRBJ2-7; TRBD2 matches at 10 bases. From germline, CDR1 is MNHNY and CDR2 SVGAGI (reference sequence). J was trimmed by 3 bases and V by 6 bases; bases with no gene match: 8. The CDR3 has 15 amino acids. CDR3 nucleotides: TGTGCCAGCAGCCCGACCGGGACTAGCGTCTACGAGCAGTACTTC. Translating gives CASSPTGTSVYEQYF.

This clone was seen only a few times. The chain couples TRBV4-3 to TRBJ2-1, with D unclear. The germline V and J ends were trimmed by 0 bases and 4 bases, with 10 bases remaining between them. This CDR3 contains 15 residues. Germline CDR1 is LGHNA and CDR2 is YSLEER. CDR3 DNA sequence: TGCGCCAGCAGCCAAGATCATGGCCAGTACAATGAGCAGTTCTTC. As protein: CASSQDHGQYNEQFF.

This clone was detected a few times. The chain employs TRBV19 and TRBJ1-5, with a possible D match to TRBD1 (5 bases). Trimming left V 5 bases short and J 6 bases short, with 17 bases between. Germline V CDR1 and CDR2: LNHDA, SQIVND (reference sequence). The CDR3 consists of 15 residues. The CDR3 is CASSPSAGSSQPQHF. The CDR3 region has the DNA TGTGCCAGTAGTCCCTCCGCAGGGTCCAGTCAGCCCCAGCATTTT. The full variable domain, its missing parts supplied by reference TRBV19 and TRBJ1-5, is DGGITQSPKYLFRKEGQNVTLSCEQNLNHDAMYWYRQDPGQGLRLIYYSQIVNDFQKGDIAEGYSVSREKKESFPLTVTSAQKNPTAFYLCASSPSAGSSQPQHFGDGTRLSIL.

Written as DNA, the CDR3 is TGTGCCTGGAGTCGACAGGGAAACACCATATATTTT. It translates to CAWSRQGNTIYF. The genes are TRBV30 and TRBJ1-3; TRBD1 is a possible D gene (5 bases). Germline V gene lookup returns CDR1 GTSNPN and CDR2 SVGIG (reference sequence). The V gene lost 2 bases and the J gene lost 4 bases, with 6 bases spanning the gap. This CDR3 contains 12 residues.

CDR3 coding DNA: TGTGCCAGCAGCTTAGATAGCCCTGGGTACGAGCAGTACTTC. This sequence encodes CASSLDSPGYEQYF. This chain uses TRBV5-4 with TRBJ2-7; no reliable D call. Per germline, CDR1 SGHNT and CDR2 YYREEE (reference sequence). Trimming took off 2 bases at V and 4 bases at J, with 13 bases between the two ends. This CDR3 spans 14 amino acids.

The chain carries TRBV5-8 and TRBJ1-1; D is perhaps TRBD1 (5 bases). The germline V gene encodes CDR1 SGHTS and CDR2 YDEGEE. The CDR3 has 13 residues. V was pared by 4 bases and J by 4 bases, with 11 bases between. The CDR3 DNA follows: TGTGCCAGCAGCCAGGTCGGGGGCACTGAAGCTTTCTTT. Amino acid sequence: CASSQVGGTEAFF.

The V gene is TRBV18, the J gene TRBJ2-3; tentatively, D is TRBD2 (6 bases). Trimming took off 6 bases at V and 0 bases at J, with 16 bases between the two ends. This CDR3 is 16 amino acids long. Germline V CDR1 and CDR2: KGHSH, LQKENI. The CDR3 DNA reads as TGTGCCAGCTCCCCCCTCGGCGGGGAGAGCACAGATACGCAGTATTTT. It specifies CASSPLGGESTDTQYF.

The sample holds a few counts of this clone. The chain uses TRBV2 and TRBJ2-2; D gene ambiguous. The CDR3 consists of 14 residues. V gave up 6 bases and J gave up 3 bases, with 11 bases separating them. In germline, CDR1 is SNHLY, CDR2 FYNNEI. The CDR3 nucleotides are TGTGCCAGCAGGGGCGACTCCGACACCGGGGAGCTGTTTTTT. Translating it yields CASRGDSDTGELFF.

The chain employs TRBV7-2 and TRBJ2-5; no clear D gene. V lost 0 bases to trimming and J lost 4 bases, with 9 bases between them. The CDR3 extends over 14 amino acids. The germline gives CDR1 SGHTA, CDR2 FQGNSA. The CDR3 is CASSLAEWGETQYF. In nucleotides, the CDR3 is TGTGCCAGCAGCTTAGCCGAATGGGGAGAGACCCAGTACTTC.

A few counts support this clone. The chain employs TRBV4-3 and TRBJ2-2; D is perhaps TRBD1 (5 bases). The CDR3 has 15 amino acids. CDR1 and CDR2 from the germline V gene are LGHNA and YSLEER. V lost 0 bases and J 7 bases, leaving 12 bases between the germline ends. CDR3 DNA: TGCGCCAGCAGCCAAGATAAGGGGTACGACGGGGAGCTGTTTTTT. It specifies CASSQDKGYDGELFF.

The CDR3 region is CASSADSYSGNTIYF. The CDR3 DNA reads TGTGCCAGCAGCGCTGACAGTTACTCTGGAAACACCATATATTTT. The chain is built from TRBV5-4 and TRBJ1-3, with D tentatively TRBD1 (5 bases). The V gene lost 4 bases and the J gene lost 0 bases, with 11 bases spanning the gap. The length of the CDR3 is 15 residues. Germline V gives CDR1 SGHNT, CDR2 YYREEE (reference sequence).

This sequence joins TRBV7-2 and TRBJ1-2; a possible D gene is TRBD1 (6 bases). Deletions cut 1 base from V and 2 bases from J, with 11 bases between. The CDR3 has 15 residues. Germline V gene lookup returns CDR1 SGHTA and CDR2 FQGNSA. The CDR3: CASSLVQGPNYGYTF. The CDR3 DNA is TGTGCCAGCAGCTTAGTTCAGGGGCCGAACTATGGCTACACCTTC.

In DNA form, the CDR3 reads TGTGCCAGCAGACCCGGAAAAGGCTTCTCCTACGAGCAGTACTTC. Its translation is CASRPGKGFSYEQYF. The chain employs TRBV6-5 and TRBJ2-7; D unresolved. There are 15 residues in the CDR3. V lost 6 bases and J 0 bases, leaving 15 bases between the germline ends. In germline, CDR1 is MNHEY, CDR2 SVGAGI.

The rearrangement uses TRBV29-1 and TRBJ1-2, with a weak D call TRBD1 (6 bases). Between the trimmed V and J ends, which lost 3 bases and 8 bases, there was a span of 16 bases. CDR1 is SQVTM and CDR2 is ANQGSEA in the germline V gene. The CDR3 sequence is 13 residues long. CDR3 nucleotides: TGCAGCGTTGACTTCCAGGGGTCCGCGGGCTACACCTTC. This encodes CSVDFQGSAGYTF.

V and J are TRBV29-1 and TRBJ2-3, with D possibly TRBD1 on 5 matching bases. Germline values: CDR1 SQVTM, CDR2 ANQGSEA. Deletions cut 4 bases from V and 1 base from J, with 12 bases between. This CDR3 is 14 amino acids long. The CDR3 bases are TGCAGCGTTGTATTGGGGCCGGGCACAGATACGCAGTATTTT. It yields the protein CSVVLGPGTDTQYF.

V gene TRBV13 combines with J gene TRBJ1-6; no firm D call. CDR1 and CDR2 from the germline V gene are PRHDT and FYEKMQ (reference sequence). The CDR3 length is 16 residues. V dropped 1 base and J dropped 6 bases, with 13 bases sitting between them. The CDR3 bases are TGTGCCAGCAGCTTAGTTCCAGGATACCTTAATTCACCCCTCCACTTT. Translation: CASSLVPGYLNSPLHF.

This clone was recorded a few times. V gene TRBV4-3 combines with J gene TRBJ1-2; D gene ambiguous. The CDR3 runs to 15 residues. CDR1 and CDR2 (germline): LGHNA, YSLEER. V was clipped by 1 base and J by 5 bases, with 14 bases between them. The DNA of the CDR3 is TGCGCCAGCAGCCAAGGGGGTTACAGATTTTATGGCTACACCTTC. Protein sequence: CASSQGGYRFYGYTF.

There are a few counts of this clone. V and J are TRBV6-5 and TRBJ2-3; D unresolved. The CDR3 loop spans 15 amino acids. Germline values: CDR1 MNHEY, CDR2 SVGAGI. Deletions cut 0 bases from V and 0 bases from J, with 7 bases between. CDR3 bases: TGTGCCAGCAGTTACTCCTTGGGTAGCACAGATACGCAGTATTTT. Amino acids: CASSYSLGSTDTQYF.